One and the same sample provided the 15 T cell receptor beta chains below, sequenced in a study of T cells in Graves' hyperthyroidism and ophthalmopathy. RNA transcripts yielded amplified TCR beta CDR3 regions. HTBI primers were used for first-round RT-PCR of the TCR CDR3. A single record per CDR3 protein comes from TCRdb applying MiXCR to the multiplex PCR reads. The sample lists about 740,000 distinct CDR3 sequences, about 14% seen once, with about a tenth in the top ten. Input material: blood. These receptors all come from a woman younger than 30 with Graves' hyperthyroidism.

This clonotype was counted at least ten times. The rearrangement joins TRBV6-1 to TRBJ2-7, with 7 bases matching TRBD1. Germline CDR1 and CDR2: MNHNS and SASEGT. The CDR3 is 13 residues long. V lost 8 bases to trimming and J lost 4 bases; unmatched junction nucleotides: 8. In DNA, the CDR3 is TGTGCCAGCGGAACAGGGGTGAGGTACGAGCAGTACTTC. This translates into CASGTGVRYEQYF.

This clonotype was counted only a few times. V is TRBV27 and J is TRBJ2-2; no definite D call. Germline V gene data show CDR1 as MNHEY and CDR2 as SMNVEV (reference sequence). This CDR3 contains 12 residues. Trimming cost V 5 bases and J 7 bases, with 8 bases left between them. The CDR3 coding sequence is TGTGCCAGCAGTAACCTGTTCGGGGAGCTGTTTTTT. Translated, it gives CASSNLFGELFF.

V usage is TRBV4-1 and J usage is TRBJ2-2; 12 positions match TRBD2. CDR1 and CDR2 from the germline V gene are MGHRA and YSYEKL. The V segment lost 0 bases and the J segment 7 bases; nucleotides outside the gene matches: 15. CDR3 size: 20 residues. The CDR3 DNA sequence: TGCGCCAGCAGCCAAGAATCGGGGTCGACTAGCGGGAGACGGGGCGGGGAGCTGTTTTTT. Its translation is CASSQESGSTSGRRGGELFF.

CDR3 nucleotide sequence: TGTGCCAGCAGCCAAGGATCGACTAGCGGGGTAGGCAATGAGCAGTTCTTC. Residues: CASSQGSTSGVGNEQFF. The chain carries TRBV14 and TRBJ2-1; TRBD2 agrees at 11 bases. The ends lost 1 base at V and 6 bases at J; junction bases unmatched: 8. The CDR3 covers 17 residues. From germline, CDR1 is SGHDN and CDR2 FVKESK.

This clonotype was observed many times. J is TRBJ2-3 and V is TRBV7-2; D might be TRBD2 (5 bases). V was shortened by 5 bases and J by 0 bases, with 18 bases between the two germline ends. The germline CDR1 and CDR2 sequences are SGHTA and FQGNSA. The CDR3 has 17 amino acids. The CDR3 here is CASSPYRSSASTDTQYF. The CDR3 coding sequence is TGTGCCAGCAGCCCCTACCGGAGTAGCGCTAGCACAGATACGCAGTATTTT.

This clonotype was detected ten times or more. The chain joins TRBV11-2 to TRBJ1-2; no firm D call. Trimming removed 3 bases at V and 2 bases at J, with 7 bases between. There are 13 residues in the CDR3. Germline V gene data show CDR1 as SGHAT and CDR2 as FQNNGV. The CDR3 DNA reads TGTGCCAGCAGCTTCGCAGCCAACTATGGCTACACCTTC. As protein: CASSFAANYGYTF.

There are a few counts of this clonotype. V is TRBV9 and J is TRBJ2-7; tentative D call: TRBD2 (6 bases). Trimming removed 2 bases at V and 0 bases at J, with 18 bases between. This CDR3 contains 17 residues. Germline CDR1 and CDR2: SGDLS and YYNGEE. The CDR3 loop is CASSVGGGDSFSYEQYF. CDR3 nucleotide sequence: TGTGCCAGCAGCGTGGGGGGTGGGGACTCATTCTCCTACGAGCAGTACTTC.

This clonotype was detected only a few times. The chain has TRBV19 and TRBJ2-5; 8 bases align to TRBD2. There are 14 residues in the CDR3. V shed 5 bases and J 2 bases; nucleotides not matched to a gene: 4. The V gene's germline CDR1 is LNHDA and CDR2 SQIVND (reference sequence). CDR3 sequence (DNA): TGTGCCAGTAGTCGGGGGGGGCTTCAAGAGACCCAGTACTTC. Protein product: CASSRGGLQETQYF.

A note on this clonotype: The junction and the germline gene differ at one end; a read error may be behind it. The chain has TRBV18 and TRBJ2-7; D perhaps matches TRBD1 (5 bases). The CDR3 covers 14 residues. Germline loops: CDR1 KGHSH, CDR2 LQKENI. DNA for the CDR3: TGTGCCAGCCCACCAAGGCAGGGCACCTACGAGCAGTACTTC. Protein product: CASPPRQGTYEQYF.

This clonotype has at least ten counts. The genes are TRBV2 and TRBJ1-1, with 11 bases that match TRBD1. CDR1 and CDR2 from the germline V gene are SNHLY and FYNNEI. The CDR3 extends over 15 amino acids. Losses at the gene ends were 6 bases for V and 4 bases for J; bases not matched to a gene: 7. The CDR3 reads CASSLTGTGGTEAFF. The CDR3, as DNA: TGTGCCAGCAGCCTAACCGGGACAGGGGGCACTGAAGCTTTCTTT. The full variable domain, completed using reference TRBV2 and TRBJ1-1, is EPEVTQTPSHQVTQMGQEVILRCVPISNHLYFYWYRQILGQKVEFLVSFYNNEISEKSEIFDDQFSVERPDGSNFTLKIRSTKLEDSAMYFCASSLTGTGGTEAFFGQGTRLTVV.

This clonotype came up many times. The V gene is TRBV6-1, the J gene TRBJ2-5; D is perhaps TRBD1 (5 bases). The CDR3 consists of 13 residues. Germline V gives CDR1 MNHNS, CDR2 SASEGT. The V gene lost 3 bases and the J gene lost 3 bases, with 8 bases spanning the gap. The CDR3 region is CASSDRVEETQYF. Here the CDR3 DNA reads TGTGCCAGCAGTGACAGGGTTGAAGAGACCCAGTACTTC.

In DNA form, the CDR3 reads TGTGCCACCTCCTCCGGACAGGGGAGCCTTCGAGCTTTCTTT. Residues: CATSSGQGSLRAFF. The chain couples TRBV2 to TRBJ2-2; TRBD1 matches at 9 bases. The DNA end is more similar to TRBJ1-1, so the J call may be wrong. Germline V gives CDR1 SNHLY, CDR2 FYNNEI. This CDR3 is built from 14 residues.

The CDR3 loop reads CASSSQPTGNTEAFF. CDR3 nucleotide sequence: TGTGCCAGCAGCTCTCAACCTACAGGGAACACTGAAGCTTTCTTT. The rearrangement uses TRBV7-9 and TRBJ1-1, with TRBD1 as a possible D gene (5 bases). V was shortened by 4 bases and J by 1 base, with 13 bases between the two germline ends. The CDR3 totals 15 residues. The V gene's germline CDR1 is SEHNR and CDR2 FQNEAQ (reference sequence).

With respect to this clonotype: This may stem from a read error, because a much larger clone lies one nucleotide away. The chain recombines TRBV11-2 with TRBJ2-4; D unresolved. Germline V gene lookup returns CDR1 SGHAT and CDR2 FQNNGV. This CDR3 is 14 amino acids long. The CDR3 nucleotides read TGTGCCGGCAGCTTACGGGCGTCCAAAAACATTCAGTACTTC. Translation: CAGSLRASKNIQYF.

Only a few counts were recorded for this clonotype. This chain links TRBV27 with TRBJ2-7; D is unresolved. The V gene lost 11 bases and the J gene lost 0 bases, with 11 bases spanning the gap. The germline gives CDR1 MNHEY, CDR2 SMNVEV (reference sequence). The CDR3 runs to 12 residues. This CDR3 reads CAVRVSSYEQYF. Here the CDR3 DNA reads TGTGCCGTCAGAGTGAGCTCCTACGAGCAGTACTTC.